These 26 T cell receptor beta chains came from one sample sequenced in a study of beta chain features in type 1 diabetes. The authors reverse transcribed all of the isolated RNA, so sequencing captured expressed TCRB transcripts. Clones were sequenced by immunoSEQ multiplex PCR, and TCRdb holds only the in-frame ones, with some missing. The sample shows around 340,000 clones, around 19% of them seen only once. Specimen: naive CD4+ T cells from blood. Receptors were obtained from a woman aged 18 to 35 in good health.

The table lists this clone with a few counts. The chain has TRBV4-1 and TRBJ1-1, with 11 bases identical to TRBD1. This CDR3 comprises 15 residues. V lost 4 bases, J lost 4 bases, and 5 bases stayed unmatched. The germline V gene has CDR1 MGHRA and CDR2 YSYEKL. In DNA form, the CDR3 reads TGCGCCAGCAGCCCCCGGGACAGGGGGGGCACTGAAGCTTTCTTT. It encodes CASSPRDRGGTEAFF.

This clone was recorded a few times. This chain links TRBV4-1 with TRBJ1-2; D perhaps matches TRBD1 (5 bases). Germline V gene sequence: CDR1 MGHRA, CDR2 YSYEKL. The CDR3 contains 15 residues. V was cut by 0 bases and J by 7 bases, with 15 bases left in between. The CDR3 here is CASSQDGRGSGGYTF. In nucleotides, the CDR3 is TGCGCCAGCAGCCAAGATGGGCGGGGGAGCGGTGGCTACACCTTC.

The V gene is TRBV30, the J gene TRBJ1-5; no clear D gene. Trimming took off 0 bases at V and 0 bases at J, with 6 bases between the two ends. The CDR3 extends over 14 amino acids. Germline assignment: CDR1 GTSNPN and CDR2 SVGIG (reference sequence). CDR3 nucleotides: TGTGCCTGGAGTGTAAGCACTAGCAATCAGCCCCAGCATTTT. Translating gives CAWSVSTSNQPQHF.

Remarks on this clone: Compared with germline, one end of the junction differs, possibly owing to a read error. V gene TRBV4-1 combines with J gene TRBJ2-3; 9 nucleotides align to TRBD2. Germline loops: CDR1 MGHRA, CDR2 YSYEKL. CDR3 size: 15 residues. In DNA, the CDR3 is TGCGCCAGCAGCCAAGATGGGAGAGGAGGAGCGGGGGGTACTTTT. Amino acid sequence: CASSQDGRGGAGGTF.

This clone has just a few counts. The rearrangement joins TRBV30 to TRBJ1-2; TRBD1 aligns across 9 bases. CDR3 length: 13 amino acids. V shed 1 base and J 6 bases; nucleotides not matched to a gene: 3. Germline assignment: CDR1 GTSNPN and CDR2 SVGIG (reference sequence). This CDR3 is CAWSAWTGDGYTF. The CDR3 DNA follows: TGTGCCTGGAGTGCCTGGACAGGGGATGGCTACACCTTC.

J is TRBJ2-3 and V is TRBV7-2; 11 bases are shared with TRBD2. The V gene's germline CDR1 is SGHTA and CDR2 FQGNSA. The CDR3 is 15 residues long. The ends lost 2 bases at V and 5 bases at J; junction bases unmatched: 3. DNA of the CDR3: TGTGCCAGCAGCTTACTAGCGGGGGGTGTAGATACGCAGTATTTT. Its translation is CASSLLAGGVDTQYF.

This clone was found a few times. The CDR3 here is CASSYGGADNQPQHF. The CDR3 region has the DNA TGTGCCAGCAGTTACGGGGGGGCGGACAATCAGCCCCAGCATTTT. This chain joins TRBV6-5 and TRBJ1-5, with D possibly matching TRBD1 (6 bases). Germline V gene lookup returns CDR1 MNHEY and CDR2 SVGAGI. The CDR3 is made up of 15 amino acids. The germline V and J ends were trimmed by 2 bases and 3 bases, with 11 bases remaining between them.

J is TRBJ2-1 and V is TRBV2, with 9 bases aligning to TRBD1. V was pared by 6 bases and J by 2 bases, with 5 bases of the junction left unmatched. The CDR3 is 15 residues long. From germline, CDR1 is SNHLY and CDR2 FYNNEI. Here the CDR3 DNA reads TGTGCCAGCAGGGTGGACAGGGGAACCTACAATGAGCAGTTCTTC. Translated: CASRVDRGTYNEQFF. Full variable domain (remainder filled in from reference TRBV2 and TRBJ2-1): EPEVTQTPSHQVTQMGQEVILRCVPISNHLYFYWYRQILGQKVEFLVSFYNNEISEKSEIFDDQFSVERPDGSNFTLKIRSTKLEDSAMYFCASRVDRGTYNEQFFGPGTRLTVL.

This clone was picked up a small number of times. The chain combines TRBV30 with TRBJ1-1, with D unresolved. The CDR3 contains 14 residues. CDR1 and CDR2 from the germline V gene are GTSNPN and SVGIG (reference sequence). Trimming left V 2 bases short and J 4 bases short, with 14 bases between. The CDR3 reads CAWSPDSGGTEAFF. The CDR3 nucleotides are TGTGCCTGGAGTCCAGACTCTGGAGGCACTGAAGCTTTCTTT.

The chain couples TRBV29-1 to TRBJ1-2, with 7 bases fitting TRBD1. Germline V gives CDR1 SQVTM, CDR2 ANQGSEA. After removal of 2 bases from V and 4 bases from J, the junction contained 4 bases not matched to a gene. CDR3 length equals 13 residues. The CDR3 protein is CSVESAGGYGYTF. The CDR3 DNA reads TGCAGCGTTGAATCGGCAGGGGGCTATGGCTACACCTTC. The full variable domain, its missing parts supplied by reference TRBV29-1 and TRBJ1-2, is SAVISQKPSRDICQRGTSLTIQCQVDSQVTMMFWYRQQPGQSLTLIATANQGSEATYESGFVIDKFPISRPNLTFSTLTVSNMSPEDSSIYLCSVESAGGYGYTFGSGTRLTVV.

This clone was observed a few times. V is TRBV30 and J is TRBJ1-1; D gene uncertain. V was pared by 7 bases and J by 5 bases, with 20 bases between. The CDR3 spans 14 residues. Per the germline V gene, CDR1 is GTSNPN and CDR2 is SVGIG (reference sequence). The CDR3 coding sequence is TGTGCCTTTAAAGTACAAGGAGGGTTAACTGAAGCTTTCTTT. Its translation is CAFKVQGGLTEAFF. Drawing the rest from reference TRBV30 and TRBJ1-1, the complete variable domain is SQTIHQWPATLVQPVGSPLSLECTVEGTSNPNLYWYRQAAGRGLQLLFYSVGIGQISSEVPQNLSASRPQDRQFILSSKKLLLSDSGFYLCAFKVQGGLTEAFFGQGTRLTVV.

The J gene is TRBJ2-1, the V gene TRBV18, with 10 positions matching TRBD1. The CDR3 runs 14 residues. V lost 4 bases and J lost 8; bases outside the gene matches: 5. CDR1 and CDR2 (germline): KGHSH, LQKENI. The CDR3: CASSRDRGIYEQFF. DNA for the CDR3: TGTGCCAGCTCACGGGACAGGGGTATCTATGAGCAGTTCTTC.

There are a few counts of this clone. The chain carries TRBV9 and TRBJ1-3; D is uncertain. The germline CDR1 and CDR2 sequences are SGDLS and YYNGEE. The ends were cut back, 4 bases at V and 1 base at J, with 6 bases in the middle. The CDR3 consists of 13 residues. CDR3 coding DNA: TGTGCCAGCAGCCAAACTTCTGGAAACACCATATATTTT. Its translation is CASSQTSGNTIYF.

J is TRBJ1-1 and V is TRBV15; 8 positions agree with TRBD1. Germline-derived CDR1 and CDR2 are LNHNV and YYDKDF (reference sequence). The CDR3 is made up of 14 amino acids. The J segment lost 5 bases and the V segment lost 1 base, leaving 3 bases of the junction unmatched. The CDR3 loop is CATSRAQGATEAFF. DNA of the CDR3: TGTGCCACCAGCAGAGCGCAGGGGGCGACTGAAGCTTTCTTT.

This clone was counted between two and nine times. V usage is TRBV29-1 and J usage is TRBJ2-3; weak D call: TRBD2 (6 bases). Trimming pared 3 bases from V and 2 bases from J, leaving 18 bases between. Germline assignment: CDR1 SQVTM and CDR2 ANQGSEA. This CDR3 contains 16 residues. For the CDR3, the DNA is TGCAGCGTTGACGCGGGAACCTCCAGCGTCACAGATACGCAGTATTTT. Encoded protein: CSVDAGTSSVTDTQYF.

This clone was recorded only once. This chain connects TRBV7-9 to TRBJ2-7, with TRBD1 identical over 8 bases. In germline, CDR1 is SEHNR, CDR2 FQNEAQ (reference sequence). The CDR3 length is 14 residues. J lost 6 bases, V lost 3 bases, and 7 bases had no gene match. CDR3 DNA sequence: TGTGCCAGCAGCTTTGGACAGGGAGTTGGCGAGCAGTACTTC. Its translation: CASSFGQGVGEQYF.

The rearrangement joins TRBV1 to TRBJ1-5; no check of the table's D call, TRBD1, against the DNA was made. TRBV1 is given as a pseudogene. The CDR3 is 16 amino acids. The DNA of the CDR3 is TGCACCAGCAGCCAAGCGACCGGGACATCGCATCAGCCCCAGCATTTT. Protein sequence: CTSSQATGTSHQPQHF.

The genes are TRBV19 and TRBJ2-1; 7 nucleotides line up with TRBD2. The junction had 13 bases not matched to a gene; V was cut back by 3 bases and J by 8 bases. Germline V CDR1 and CDR2: LNHDA, SQIVND (reference sequence). The CDR3 covers 16 residues. CDR3 amino acids: CASSIGGGRAHYEQFF. CDR3 bases: TGTGCCAGTAGTATTGGAGGTGGGAGGGCCCATTATGAGCAGTTCTTC.

The V and J genes are TRBV5-1 and TRBJ2-2; 13 positions match TRBD2. Per the germline V gene, CDR1 is SGHRS and CDR2 is YFSETQ. V was pared by 2 bases and J by 6 bases, with 4 bases of the junction left unmatched. This CDR3 has 16 residues. The DNA of the CDR3 is TGCGCCAGCAGCTTCGGACTAGCGGGAGTTGCCGGGGAGCTGTTTTTT. It codes for CASSFGLAGVAGELFF.

This clone was picked up a small number of times. V is TRBV9 and J is TRBJ2-1; tentatively, D is TRBD1 (7 bases). The CDR3 is 15 residues long. The germline gives CDR1 SGDLS, CDR2 YYNGEE. Trimming stripped 2 bases from V and 6 bases from J, with 15 bases between. CDR3 DNA: TGTGCCAGCAGCGTCCGACTCCAGGGGGGCAATGAGCAGTTCTTC. This translates into CASSVRLQGGNEQFF.

V and J are TRBV5-1 and TRBJ2-7, with TRBD1 as a possible D gene (5 bases). The V gene lost 5 bases and the J gene lost 0 bases, with 12 bases spanning the gap. Germline CDR1 SGHRS, CDR2 YFSETQ. There are 14 residues in the CDR3. The CDR3 is CASRGRDSSYEQYF. The CDR3, as DNA: TGCGCCAGCAGAGGCAGGGATAGCTCCTACGAGCAGTACTTC.

This clone was detected a few times. The V call is TRBV5-1, the J call TRBJ2-3; TRBD1 matches 8 bases. Germline V CDR1 and CDR2: SGHRS, YFSETQ. This CDR3 region has 16 residues. Trimming cost V 3 bases and J 0 bases; bases outside gene matches: 6. The CDR3 DNA sequence: TGCGCCAGCAGCTCCCAAGGACAGGGTAGCACAGATACGCAGTATTTT. Encoded protein: CASSSQGQGSTDTQYF.

The J gene is TRBJ1-1, the V gene TRBV27; D remains unclear. Germline CDR1 and CDR2: MNHEY and SMNVEV (reference sequence). V was cut by 5 bases and J by 4 bases, with 14 bases left in between. CDR3 length: 14 amino acids. CDR3 protein: CASSKEGWVTEAFF. For the CDR3, the DNA is TGTGCCAGCAGTAAGGAGGGATGGGTCACTGAAGCTTTCTTT.

Only a few counts were recorded for this clone. This rearrangement joins TRBV19 to TRBJ2-1, with D perhaps matching TRBD1 (6 bases). Trimming shortened V by 0 bases and J by 6 bases, and 21 bases separated the two germline ends. The CDR3 spans 18 residues. The germline V gene encodes CDR1 LNHDA and CDR2 SQIVND (reference sequence). In DNA form, the CDR3 reads TGTGCCAGTAGTATAGACGGACAAACAGGGCCATCTGGCAATGAGCAGTTCTTC. Amino acids: CASSIDGQTGPSGNEQFF. Complete variable domain (other parts from reference TRBV19 and TRBJ2-1): DGGITQSPKYLFRKEGQNVTLSCEQNLNHDAMYWYRQDPGQGLRLIYYSQIVNDFQKGDIAEGYSVSREKKESFPLTVTSAQKNPTAFYLCASSIDGQTGPSGNEQFFGPGTRLTVL.

In its sample, this clone was seen a few times. This chain connects TRBV7-9 to TRBJ1-1, with 7 bases aligning to TRBD1. The germline V gene has CDR1 SEHNR and CDR2 FQNEAQ (reference sequence). The CDR3 is made up of 14 amino acids. V lost 5 bases, J lost 8 bases, and 11 bases stayed unmatched. The CDR3 sequence: CASSPWTGQEEAFF. CDR3 coding DNA: TGTGCCAGCAGCCCTTGGACTGGACAGGAAGAAGCTTTCTTT.

This clone came up a few times. This chain links TRBV30 with TRBJ1-2; the D gene is possibly TRBD1 (5 bases). V was trimmed by 4 bases and J by 0 bases, leaving 9 bases between them. This CDR3 has 13 residues. CDR1 is GTSNPN and CDR2 is SVGIG in the germline V gene (reference sequence). CDR3 region: CAWTGQTNYGYTF. The CDR3 nucleotides are TGTGCCTGGACAGGGCAGACTAACTATGGCTACACCTTC.